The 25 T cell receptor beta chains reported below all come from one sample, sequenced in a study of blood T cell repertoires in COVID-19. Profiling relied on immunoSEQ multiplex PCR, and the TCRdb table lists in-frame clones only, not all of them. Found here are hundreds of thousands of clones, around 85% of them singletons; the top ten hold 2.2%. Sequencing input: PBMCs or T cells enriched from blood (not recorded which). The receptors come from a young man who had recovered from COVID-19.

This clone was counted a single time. CDR3 DNA sequence: TGTGCCAGCGCGGGACAGGGTAATGAAAAACTGTTTTTT. As protein: CASAGQGNEKLFF. This sequence joins TRBV25-1 and TRBJ1-4, with 9 bases fitting TRBD1. From germline, CDR1 is MGHDK and CDR2 SYGVNS. The CDR3 runs to 13 residues. J lost 4 bases, V lost 8 bases, and 2 bases had no gene match.

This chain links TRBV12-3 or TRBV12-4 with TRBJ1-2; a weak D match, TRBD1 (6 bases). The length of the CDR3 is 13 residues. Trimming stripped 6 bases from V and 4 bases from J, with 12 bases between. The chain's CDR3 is CASSTQGFYGYTF. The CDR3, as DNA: TGTGCCAGCAGCACACAGGGTTTCTATGGCTACACCTTC.

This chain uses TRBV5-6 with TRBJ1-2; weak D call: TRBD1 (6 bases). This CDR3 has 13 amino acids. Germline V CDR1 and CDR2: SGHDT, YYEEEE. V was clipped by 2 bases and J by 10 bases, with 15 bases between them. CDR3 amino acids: CASSLIQGTYYTF. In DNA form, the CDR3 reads TGTGCCAGCAGCTTAATCCAGGGGACATACTACACCTTC.

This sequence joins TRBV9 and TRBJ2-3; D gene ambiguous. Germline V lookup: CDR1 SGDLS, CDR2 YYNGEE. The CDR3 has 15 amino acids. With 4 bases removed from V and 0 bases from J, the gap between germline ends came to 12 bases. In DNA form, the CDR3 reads TGTGCCAGCAGCTCCCAGGCTTCAAGCACAGATACGCAGTATTTT. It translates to CASSSQASSTDTQYF.

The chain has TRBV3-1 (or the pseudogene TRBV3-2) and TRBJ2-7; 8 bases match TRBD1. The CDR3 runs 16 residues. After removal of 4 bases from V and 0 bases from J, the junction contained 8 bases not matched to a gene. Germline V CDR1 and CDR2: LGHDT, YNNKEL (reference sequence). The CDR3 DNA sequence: TGTGCCAGCAGCCGGGGGACAGGCGTTAGCTCCTACGAGCAGTACTTC. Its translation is CASSRGTGVSSYEQYF.

CDR3 bases: TGTGCCAGCAGCGTAGATCCGGGTGTCCAAGAGACCCAGTACTTC. This encodes CASSVDPGVQETQYF. The chain combines TRBV9 with TRBJ2-5; D unresolved. This CDR3 is 15 amino acids long. Germline CDR1 and CDR2: SGDLS and YYNGEE. V was pared by 0 bases and J by 1 base, with 10 bases between.

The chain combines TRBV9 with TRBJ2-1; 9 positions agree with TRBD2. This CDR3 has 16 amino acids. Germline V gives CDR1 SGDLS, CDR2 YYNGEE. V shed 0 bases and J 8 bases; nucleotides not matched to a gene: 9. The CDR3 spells CASSVERSGGYYEQFF. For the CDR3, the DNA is TGTGCCAGCAGCGTAGAGCGTAGCGGGGGATATTATGAGCAGTTCTTC.

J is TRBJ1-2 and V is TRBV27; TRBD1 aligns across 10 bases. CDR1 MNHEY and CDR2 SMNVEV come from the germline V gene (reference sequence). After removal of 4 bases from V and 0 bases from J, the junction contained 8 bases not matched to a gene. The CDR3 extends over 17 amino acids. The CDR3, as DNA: TGTGCCAGCAGTTCCATGACAGGGGGCGCGTCTAACTATGGCTACACCTTC. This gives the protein CASSSMTGGASNYGYTF.

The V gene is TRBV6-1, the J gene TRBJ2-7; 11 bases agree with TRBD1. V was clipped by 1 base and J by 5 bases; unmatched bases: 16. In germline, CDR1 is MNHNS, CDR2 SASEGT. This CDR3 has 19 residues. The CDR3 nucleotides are TGTGCCAGCAGTGAAGTTTTTAGTGCGGCCAGGACAGGGGGCGACGAGCAGTACTTC. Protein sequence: CASSEVFSAARTGGDEQYF.

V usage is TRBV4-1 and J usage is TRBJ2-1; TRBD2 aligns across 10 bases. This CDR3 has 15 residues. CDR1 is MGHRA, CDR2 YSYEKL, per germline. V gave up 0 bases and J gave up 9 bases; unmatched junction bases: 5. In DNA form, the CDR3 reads TGCGCCAGCAGCCAAGAGGGACTAGCGCGGGGTGAGCAGTTCTTC. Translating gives CASSQEGLARGEQFF.

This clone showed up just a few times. CDR3 coding DNA: TGTGCCAGCAGCCAAGAGAGGGCCAGCTCCTACGAGCAGTACTTC. Translating it yields CASSQERASSYEQYF. This chain links TRBV4-2 with TRBJ2-7; D possibly corresponds to TRBD2 (5 bases). CDR1 LGHNA and CDR2 YNFKEQ come from the germline V gene. The germline V and J ends were trimmed by 0 bases and 0 bases, with 9 bases remaining between them. The CDR3 extends over 15 amino acids.

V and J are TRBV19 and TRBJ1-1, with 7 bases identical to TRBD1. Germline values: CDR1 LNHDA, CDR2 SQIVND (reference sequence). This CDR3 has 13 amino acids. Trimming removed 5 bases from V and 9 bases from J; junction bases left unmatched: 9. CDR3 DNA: TGTGCCAGTAGTTCCTTAAACAGGGGACAAGCTTTCTTT. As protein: CASSSLNRGQAFF.

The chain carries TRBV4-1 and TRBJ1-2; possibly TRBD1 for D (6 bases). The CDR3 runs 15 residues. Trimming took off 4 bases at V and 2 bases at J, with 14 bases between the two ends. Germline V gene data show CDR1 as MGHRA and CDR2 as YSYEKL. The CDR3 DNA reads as TGCGCCAGCAGCCCTTCTCAGGGGAACAACTATGGCTACACCTTC. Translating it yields CASSPSQGNNYGYTF.

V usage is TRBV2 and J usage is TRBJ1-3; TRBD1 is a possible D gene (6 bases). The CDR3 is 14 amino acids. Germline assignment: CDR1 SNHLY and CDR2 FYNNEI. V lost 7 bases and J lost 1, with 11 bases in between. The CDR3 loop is CASTGQLSGNTIYF. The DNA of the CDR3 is TGTGCCAGCACCGGACAGTTATCTGGAAACACCATATATTTT.

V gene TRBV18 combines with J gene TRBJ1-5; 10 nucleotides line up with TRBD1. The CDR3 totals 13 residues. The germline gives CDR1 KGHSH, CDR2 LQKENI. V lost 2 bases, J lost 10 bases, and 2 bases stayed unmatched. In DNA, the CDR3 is TGTGCCAGCTCACCAGACAGGGGGCAACCCCAGCATTTT. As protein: CASSPDRGQPQHF.

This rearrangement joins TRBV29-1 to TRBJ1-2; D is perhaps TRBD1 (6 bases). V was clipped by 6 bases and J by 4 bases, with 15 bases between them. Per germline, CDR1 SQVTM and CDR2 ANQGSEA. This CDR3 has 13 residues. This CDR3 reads CSVRTELIYGYTF. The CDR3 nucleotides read TGCAGCGTCCGGACAGAGCTTATCTATGGCTACACCTTC.

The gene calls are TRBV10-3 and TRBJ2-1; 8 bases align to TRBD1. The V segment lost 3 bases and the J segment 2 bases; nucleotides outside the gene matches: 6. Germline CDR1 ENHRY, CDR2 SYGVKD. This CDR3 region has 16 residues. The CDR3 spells CAISDRRQGPYNEQFF. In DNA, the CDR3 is TGTGCCATCAGTGACCGGCGACAGGGGCCCTACAATGAGCAGTTCTTC.

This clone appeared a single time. The CDR3 is CASSEGTSGYNEQFF. The CDR3 nucleotides are TGTGCCAGCAGTGAGGGGACTAGCGGTTACAATGAGCAGTTCTTC. The V gene is TRBV6-4, the J gene TRBJ2-1; 11 nucleotides line up with TRBD2. Germline assignment: CDR1 MRHNA and CDR2 SNTAGT. Germline trimming cut 3 bases from V and 4 bases from J; bases unmatched to any gene: 2. CDR3 length: 15 amino acids.

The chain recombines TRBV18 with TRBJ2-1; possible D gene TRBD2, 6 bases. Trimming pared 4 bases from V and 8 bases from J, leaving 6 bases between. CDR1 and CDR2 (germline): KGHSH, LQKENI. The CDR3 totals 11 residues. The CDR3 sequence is CASSRGDEQFF. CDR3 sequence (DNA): TGTGCCAGCTCACGGGGGGATGAGCAGTTCTTC.

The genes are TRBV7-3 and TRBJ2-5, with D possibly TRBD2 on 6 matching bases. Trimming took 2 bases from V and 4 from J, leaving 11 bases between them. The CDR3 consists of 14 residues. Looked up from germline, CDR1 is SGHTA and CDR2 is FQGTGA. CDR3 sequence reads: CASSLRGLRETQYF. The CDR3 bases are TGTGCCAGCAGCTTACGGGGACTCCGAGAGACCCAGTACTTC.

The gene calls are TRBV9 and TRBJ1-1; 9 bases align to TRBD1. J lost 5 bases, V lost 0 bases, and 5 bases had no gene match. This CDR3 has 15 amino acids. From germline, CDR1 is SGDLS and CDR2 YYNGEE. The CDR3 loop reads CASSVDATGGTEAFF. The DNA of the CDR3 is TGTGCCAGCAGCGTAGATGCGACAGGGGGGACTGAAGCTTTCTTT.

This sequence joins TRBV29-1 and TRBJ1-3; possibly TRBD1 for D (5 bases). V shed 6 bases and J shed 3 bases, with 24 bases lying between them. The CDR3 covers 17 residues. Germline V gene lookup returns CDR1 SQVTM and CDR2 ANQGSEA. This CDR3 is CSVSRDPGGSGGNTIYF. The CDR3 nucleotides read TGCAGCGTCAGCCGGGACCCGGGAGGTTCTGGTGGAAACACCATATATTTT.

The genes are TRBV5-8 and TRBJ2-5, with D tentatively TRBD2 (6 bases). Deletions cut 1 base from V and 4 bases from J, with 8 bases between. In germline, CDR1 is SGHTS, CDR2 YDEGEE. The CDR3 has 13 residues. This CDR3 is CASSLMGGETQYF. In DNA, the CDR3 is TGTGCCAGCAGCTTGATGGGAGGAGAGACCCAGTACTTC.

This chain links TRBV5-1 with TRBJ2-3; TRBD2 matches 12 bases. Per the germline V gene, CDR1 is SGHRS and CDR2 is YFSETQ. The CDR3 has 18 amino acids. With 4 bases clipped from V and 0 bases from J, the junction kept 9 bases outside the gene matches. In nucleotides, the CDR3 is TGCGCCAGCAGCCTGCTAGCGGGGGGGCCTGGAAGCACAGATACGCAGTATTTT. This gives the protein CASSLLAGGPGSTDTQYF.

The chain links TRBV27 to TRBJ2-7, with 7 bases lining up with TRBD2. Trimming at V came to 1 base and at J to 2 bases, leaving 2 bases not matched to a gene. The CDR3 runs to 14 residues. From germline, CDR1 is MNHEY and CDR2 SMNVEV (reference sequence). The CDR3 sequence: CASSLLGGAYEQYF. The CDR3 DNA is TGTGCCAGCAGTTTATTGGGGGGGGCCTACGAGCAGTACTTC.